The source of this T cell receptor beta chain is a study of blood T cells in healthy people across ages. Study information: About one barcoded beta molecule per two T cells was captured by template switching.

V gave up 3 bases and J gave up 4 bases; unmatched junction bases: 10. Germline-derived CDR1 and CDR2 are SGHVS and FNYEAQ. The CDR3 is 17 residues long. PCR was performed a second time for roughly 7 to 11 cycles using a sample-barcoded 5' primer and a J-beta primer mix. Each cDNA was tagged by a template-switch adaptor containing 12 random nucleotides. TCRdb independently ran MiXCR on the 5' RACE reads; one entry per CDR3 protein. Of hundreds of thousands of distinct CDR3 sequences listed, about 28% are singletons. This clonotype was detected ten times or more. The chain uses TRBV7-6 and TRBJ2-3; 10 bases line up with TRBD1. The receptor was derived from a woman aged 80 or over in good health. Sequenced sample: blood. The CDR3 is CASSFPHGTGESDTQYF. Here the CDR3 DNA reads TGTGCCAGCAGCTTCCCCCATGGGACAGGGGAATCAGATACGCAGTATTTT.